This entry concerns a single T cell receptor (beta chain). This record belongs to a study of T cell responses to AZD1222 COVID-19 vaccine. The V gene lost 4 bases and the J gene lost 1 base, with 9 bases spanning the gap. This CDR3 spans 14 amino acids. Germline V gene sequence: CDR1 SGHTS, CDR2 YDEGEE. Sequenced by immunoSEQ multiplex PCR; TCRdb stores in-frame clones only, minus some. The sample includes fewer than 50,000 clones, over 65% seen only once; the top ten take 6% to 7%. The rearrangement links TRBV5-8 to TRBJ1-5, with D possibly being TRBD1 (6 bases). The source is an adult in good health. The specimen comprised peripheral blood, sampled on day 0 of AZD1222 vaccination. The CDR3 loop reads CASSQGFSNQPQHF. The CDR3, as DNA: TGTGCCAGCAGCCAGGGGTTCAGCAATCAGCCCCAGCATTTT.